A single sample gave rise to the 19 T cell receptor beta chains below, sequenced in a study of Ad26.COV2.S vaccination and SARS-CoV-2 variants. Assay used: immunoSEQ multiplex PCR; TCRdb lists only in-frame clones, some missing. The table shows some 320,000 clones, with 85% to 90% occurring only once. Treatment specified: roughly 20 received Ad26.COV2.S at low or high dose, single or two shots; about 5 received placebo; per-sample allocation not given. Samples analyzed were those drawn on day 63 after the first vaccine or placebo injection. The sample was peripheral blood, taken in a trial of Ad26.COV2.S vaccine versus placebo. The receptors were gathered from a person between 18 and 65 years old who received the Ad26.COV2.S COVID-19 vaccine or a placebo.

The chain couples TRBV29-1 to TRBJ2-3; 10 nucleotides align to TRBD1. The ends lost 5 bases at V and 0 bases at J; junction bases unmatched: 14. The CDR3 loop spans 18 amino acids. Germline V gives CDR1 SQVTM, CDR2 ANQGSEA. The CDR3 bases are TGCAGCGTTACGGGCGGGACAGGGGCCCTTTCTAGCACAGATACGCAGTATTTT. It translates to CSVTGGTGALSSTDTQYF.

The CDR3 spells CASSTLLGQAFPYEQYF. The CDR3 DNA is TGTGCCAGCAGCACCCTTCTGGGACAGGCTTTCCCCTACGAGCAGTACTTC. This sequence joins TRBV7-9 and TRBJ2-7; 8 nucleotides line up with TRBD1. The CDR3 covers 17 residues. V dropped 5 bases and J dropped 2; count of bases not matched to a gene: 14. Germline V gene lookup returns CDR1 SEHNR and CDR2 FQNEAQ (reference sequence).

J is TRBJ1-3 and V is TRBV9; D call uncertain. This CDR3 is 13 amino acids long. The germline gives CDR1 SGDLS, CDR2 YYNGEE. Trimming cost V 2 bases and J 6 bases, with 9 bases left between them. The CDR3 is CASSVTAVNTIYF. The CDR3 bases are TGTGCCAGCAGCGTCACCGCGGTAAACACCATATATTTT.

The gene calls are TRBV6-2 or TRBV6-3 and TRBJ1-2; unclear D gene. Looked up from germline, CDR1 is MNHEY and CDR2 is SVGEGT. V was shortened by 0 bases and J by 6 bases, with 23 bases between the two germline ends. This CDR3 is 18 amino acids long. CDR3: CASSYSDHSEEGFNGYTF. The DNA for the CDR3 is TGTGCCAGCAGTTACTCCGACCATAGCGAGGAGGGATTCAATGGCTACACCTTC.

The chain joins TRBV30 to TRBJ2-3; tentatively, D is TRBD1 or TRBD2 (7 bases each). This CDR3 spans 14 amino acids. Trimming pared 3 bases from V and 14 bases from J, leaving 24 bases between. Germline V gives CDR1 GTSNPN, CDR2 SVGIG (reference sequence). In nucleotides, the CDR3 is TGTGCCTGGAGCAGGAGAGCGGGACAGCCCTTACGGTATTTT. Its translation is CAWSRRAGQPLRYF. The complete variable domain, with remaining parts taken from reference TRBV30 and TRBJ2-3, reads SQTIHQWPATLVQPVGSPLSLECTVEGTSNPNLYWYRQAAGRGLQLLFYSVGIGQISSEVPQNLSASRPQDRQFILSSKKLLLSDSGFYLCAWSRRAGQPLRYFGPGTRLTVL.

The J gene is TRBJ2-2, the V gene TRBV7-8; D is possibly TRBD2 (7 bases). The V end was cut by 4 bases, the J end by 6 bases, with 15 bases between. The CDR3 length is 15 residues. CDR1 SGHVS and CDR2 FQNEAQ come from the germline V gene. DNA of the CDR3: TGTGCCAGCAGCTCCGGCGGGGGCCGGCCCGGGGAGCTGTTTTTT. It specifies CASSSGGGRPGELFF.

The CDR3 DNA follows: TGTGCCAGCAGTGAACGCCTCGCAGGACCGTATAATTCACCCCTCCACTTT. Translated, it gives CASSERLAGPYNSPLHF. The rearrangement uses TRBV6-1 and TRBJ1-6; no clear D. V lost 2 bases, J lost 4 bases, and 15 bases lay in between. The CDR3 has 17 residues. Germline lookup yields CDR1 MNHNS and CDR2 SASEGT.

This clone came up once. This sequence joins TRBV18 and TRBJ1-1; D ambiguous. V gave up 8 bases and J gave up 1 base, with 17 bases separating them. Germline V gene data show CDR1 as KGHSH and CDR2 as LQKENI. The CDR3 is 15 residues long. The CDR3: CASLPGGNRNTEAFF. Written as DNA, the CDR3 is TGTGCCAGCCTCCCGGGAGGGAATAGGAACACTGAAGCTTTCTTT.

In its sample, this clone was seen a few times. V and J are TRBV4-1 and TRBJ2-7, with a possible D match to TRBD1 (6 bases). Between the trimmed V and J ends, which lost 1 base and 3 bases, there was a span of 13 bases. This CDR3 region has 15 residues. Germline-derived CDR1 and CDR2 are MGHRA and YSYEKL. CDR3 bases: TGCGCCAGCAGCCAAGTATACAGGGCCGGCTACGAGCAGTACTTC. Encoded protein: CASSQVYRAGYEQYF.

CDR3 residues: CASSLGTVQETQYF. CDR3 sequence (DNA): TGTGCCAGCAGCTTGGGGACAGTCCAAGAGACCCAGTACTTC. V gene TRBV5-4 combines with J gene TRBJ2-5; D is perhaps TRBD1 (6 bases). CDR1 and CDR2 (germline): SGHNT, YYREEE (reference sequence). The V end was cut by 0 bases, the J end by 1 base, with 7 bases between. There are 14 residues in the CDR3.

This clone was seen more than once but under ten times. The CDR3 DNA reads as TGTGCCAGCACCACGGACAGGTCGTTGACTGAAGCTTTCTTT. It yields the protein CASTTDRSLTEAFF. The chain recombines TRBV2 with TRBJ1-1, with TRBD1 matching over 7 bases. Germline trimming cut 7 bases from V and 5 bases from J; bases unmatched to any gene: 10. Germline values: CDR1 SNHLY, CDR2 FYNNEI. The CDR3 is 14 residues long.

Written as DNA, the CDR3 is TGTGCCAGCAGCTTTGGGGGGACTAACCAAGAGACCCAGTACTTC. This sequence encodes CASSFGGTNQETQYF. The rearrangement joins TRBV5-4 to TRBJ2-5, with 7 bases lining up with TRBD2. Germline V gene data show CDR1 as SGHNT and CDR2 as YYREEE (reference sequence). With 2 bases clipped from V and 0 bases from J, the junction kept 4 bases outside the gene matches. This CDR3 is 15 amino acids long.

The V and J genes are TRBV6-5 and TRBJ1-1; 7 bases map to TRBD1. This CDR3 spans 16 amino acids. From germline, CDR1 is MNHEY and CDR2 SVGAGI. Losses at the gene ends were 4 bases for V and 1 base for J; bases not matched to a gene: 9. In DNA form, the CDR3 reads TGTGCCAGCAGTTCAGACCGGACAGGACAGAACACTGAAGCTTTCTTT. Amino acids: CASSSDRTGQNTEAFF.

The chain uses TRBV11-1 and TRBJ1-6; no definite D call. With 7 bases removed from V and 0 bases from J, the gap between germline ends came to 4 bases. Germline V gene data show CDR1 as SGHAT and CDR2 as FQDESV (reference sequence). The length of the CDR3 is 13 residues. In nucleotides, the CDR3 is TGTGCCAGCACGAGCTCCTATAATTCACCCCTCCACTTT. Its translation: CASTSSYNSPLHF.

The J gene is TRBJ2-5, the V gene TRBV7-2; D is uncertain. CDR1 is SGHTA and CDR2 is FQGNSA in the germline V gene. CDR3 length: 13 residues. V lost 4 bases and J 7 bases, leaving 13 bases between the germline ends. The CDR3, as DNA: TGTGCCAGCAGCTCGGAAGCTGCCTGGACCCAGTACTTC. Translation gives CASSSEAAWTQYF.

This chain uses TRBV27 with TRBJ2-3; the match to TRBD1 covers 8 bases. V lost 3 bases and J lost 5; bases outside the gene matches: 4. The CDR3 consists of 14 residues. Germline CDR1 is MNHEY and CDR2 is SMNVEV (reference sequence). The CDR3 spells CASSFLDRVDTQYF. The CDR3 region has the DNA TGTGCCAGCAGTTTCTTGGACAGGGTAGATACGCAGTATTTT.

CDR3 sequence: CASSQTGVVDQPQHF. CDR3 bases: TGTGCCAGTAGCCAGACAGGGGTCGTGGATCAGCCCCAGCATTTT. V gene TRBV19 combines with J gene TRBJ1-5, with 8 bases aligning to TRBD1. V was pared by 6 bases and J by 5 bases, with 9 bases of the junction left unmatched. CDR1 is LNHDA and CDR2 is SQIVND in the germline V gene (reference sequence). The CDR3 spans 15 residues.

The chain couples TRBV9 to TRBJ2-2, with D tentatively TRBD2 (6 bases). This CDR3 contains 14 residues. Germline V gene sequence: CDR1 SGDLS, CDR2 YYNGEE. Trimming stripped 4 bases from V and 1 base from J, with 8 bases between. CDR3 in DNA: TGTGCCAGCAGCCCGGGACTGAACACCGGGGAGCTGTTTTTT. Encoded protein: CASSPGLNTGELFF.

The rearrangement links TRBV27 to TRBJ2-5; 10 nucleotides agree with TRBD1. This CDR3 region has 13 residues. CDR1 MNHEY and CDR2 SMNVEV come from the germline V gene (reference sequence). Trimming removed 4 bases from V and 7 bases from J; junction bases left unmatched: 3. This CDR3 reads CASSSGQGGTQYF. DNA for the CDR3: TGTGCCAGCAGTTCTGGACAGGGGGGGACCCAGTACTTC.